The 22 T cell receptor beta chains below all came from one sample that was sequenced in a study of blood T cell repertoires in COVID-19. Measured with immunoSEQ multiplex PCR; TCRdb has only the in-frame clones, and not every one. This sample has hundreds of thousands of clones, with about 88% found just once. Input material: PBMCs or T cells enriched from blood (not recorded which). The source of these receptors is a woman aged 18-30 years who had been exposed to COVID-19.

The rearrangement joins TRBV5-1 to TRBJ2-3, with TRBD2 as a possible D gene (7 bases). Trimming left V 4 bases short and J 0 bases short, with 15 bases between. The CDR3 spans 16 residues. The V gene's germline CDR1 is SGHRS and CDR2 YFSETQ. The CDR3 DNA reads TGCGCCAGCAGCCATTACGGCGGGGGCAGCACAGATACGCAGTATTTT. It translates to CASSHYGGGSTDTQYF.

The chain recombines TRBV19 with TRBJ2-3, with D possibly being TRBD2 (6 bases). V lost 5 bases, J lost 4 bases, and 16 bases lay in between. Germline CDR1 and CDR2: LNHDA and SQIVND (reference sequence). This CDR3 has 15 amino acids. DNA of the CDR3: TGTGCCAGTAGTTCCGCGGGAAGGACGGCAGATACGCAGTATTTT. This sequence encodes CASSSAGRTADTQYF.

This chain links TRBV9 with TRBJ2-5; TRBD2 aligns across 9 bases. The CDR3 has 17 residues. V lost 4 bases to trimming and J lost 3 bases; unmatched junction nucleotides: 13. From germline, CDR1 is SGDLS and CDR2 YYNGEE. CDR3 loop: CASSPPNAGGIKETQYF. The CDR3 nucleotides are TGTGCCAGCAGCCCTCCGAACGCGGGAGGGATAAAAGAGACCCAGTACTTC. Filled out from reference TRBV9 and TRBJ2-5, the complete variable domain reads DSGVTQTPKHLITATGQRVTLRCSPRSGDLSVYWYQQSLDQGLQFLIQYYNGEERAKGNILERFSAQQFPDLHSELNLSSLELGDSALYFCASSPPNAGGIKETQYFGPGTRLLVL.

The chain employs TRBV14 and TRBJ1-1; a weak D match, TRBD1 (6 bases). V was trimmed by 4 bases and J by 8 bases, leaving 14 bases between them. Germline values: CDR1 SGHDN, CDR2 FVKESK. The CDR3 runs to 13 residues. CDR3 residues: CASSPRNREEAFF. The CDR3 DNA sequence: TGTGCCAGCAGCCCTCGTAACAGGGAAGAAGCTTTCTTT.

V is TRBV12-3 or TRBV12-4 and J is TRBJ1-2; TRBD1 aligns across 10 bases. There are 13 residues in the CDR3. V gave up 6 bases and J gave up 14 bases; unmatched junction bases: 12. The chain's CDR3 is CASSPRDRGLETF. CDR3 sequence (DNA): TGTGCCAGCAGCCCTCGGGACAGGGGACTGGAGACCTTC.

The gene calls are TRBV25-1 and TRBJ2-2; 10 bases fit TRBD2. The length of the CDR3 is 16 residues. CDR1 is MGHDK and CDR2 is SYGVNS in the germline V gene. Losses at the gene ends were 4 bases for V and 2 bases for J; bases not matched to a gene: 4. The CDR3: CASSGLAGRNTGELFF. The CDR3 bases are TGTGCCAGCAGTGGACTAGCGGGTAGAAACACCGGGGAGCTGTTTTTT.

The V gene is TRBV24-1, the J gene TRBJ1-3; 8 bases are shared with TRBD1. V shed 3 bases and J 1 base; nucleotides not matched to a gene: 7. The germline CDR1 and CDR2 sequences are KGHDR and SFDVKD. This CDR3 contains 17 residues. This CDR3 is CATSDPRDRNSGNTIYF. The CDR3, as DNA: TGTGCCACCAGTGATCCCCGGGACAGGAATTCTGGAAACACCATATATTTT.

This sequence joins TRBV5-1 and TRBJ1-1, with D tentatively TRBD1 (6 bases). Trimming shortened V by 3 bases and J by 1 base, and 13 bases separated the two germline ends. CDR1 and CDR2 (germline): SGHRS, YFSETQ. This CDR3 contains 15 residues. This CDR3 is CASSSSRTENTEAFF. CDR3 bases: TGCGCCAGCAGCTCCTCACGGACAGAGAACACTGAAGCTTTCTTT.

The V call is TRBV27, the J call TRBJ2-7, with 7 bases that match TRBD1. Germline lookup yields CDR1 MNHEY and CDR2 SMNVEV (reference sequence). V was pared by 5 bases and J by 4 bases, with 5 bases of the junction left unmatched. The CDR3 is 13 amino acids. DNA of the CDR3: TGTGCCAGCAGTCCGACAGGGCCATACGAGCAGTACTTC. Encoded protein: CASSPTGPYEQYF.

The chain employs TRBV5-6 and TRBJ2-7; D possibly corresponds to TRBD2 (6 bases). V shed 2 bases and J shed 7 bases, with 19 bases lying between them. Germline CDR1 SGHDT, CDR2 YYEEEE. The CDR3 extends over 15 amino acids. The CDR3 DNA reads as TGTGCCAGCAGCTTACCGCAGACTAGATTGGGTGAGCAGTACTTC. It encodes CASSLPQTRLGEQYF.

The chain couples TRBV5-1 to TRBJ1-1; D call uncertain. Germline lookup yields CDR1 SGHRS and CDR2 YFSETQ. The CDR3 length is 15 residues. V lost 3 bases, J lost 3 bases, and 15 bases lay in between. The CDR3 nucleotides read TGCGCCAGCAGCTATAGCGGTGGTTCGGACACTGAAGCTTTCTTT. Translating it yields CASSYSGGSDTEAFF.

The CDR3 DNA follows: TGCGCCAGCAGCTTGTTACAGGGCACCGGGGAGCTGTTTTTT. This sequence encodes CASSLLQGTGELFF. The V and J genes are TRBV5-1 and TRBJ2-2, with a weak D call TRBD1 (6 bases). The V end was cut by 1 base, the J end by 4 bases, with 8 bases between. The germline V gene has CDR1 SGHRS and CDR2 YFSETQ. CDR3 size: 14 residues.

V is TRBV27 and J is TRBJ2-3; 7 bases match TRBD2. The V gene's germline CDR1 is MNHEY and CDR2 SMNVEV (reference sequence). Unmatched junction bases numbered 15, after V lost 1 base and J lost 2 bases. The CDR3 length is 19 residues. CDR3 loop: CASSLWSMSGSGNTDTQYF. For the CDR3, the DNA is TGTGCCAGCAGTTTATGGAGTATGAGTGGAAGCGGGAACACAGATACGCAGTATTTT.

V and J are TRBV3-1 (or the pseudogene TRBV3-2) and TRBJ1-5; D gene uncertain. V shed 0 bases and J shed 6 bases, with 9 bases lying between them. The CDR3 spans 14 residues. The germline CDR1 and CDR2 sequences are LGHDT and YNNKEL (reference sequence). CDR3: CASSQDSRIQPQHF. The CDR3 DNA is TGTGCCAGCAGCCAAGATTCCAGGATTCAGCCCCAGCATTTT.

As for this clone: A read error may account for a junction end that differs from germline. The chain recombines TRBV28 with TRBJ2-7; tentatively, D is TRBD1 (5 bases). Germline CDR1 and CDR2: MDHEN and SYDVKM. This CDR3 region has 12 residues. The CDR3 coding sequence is TGTGCCAGCAGTCTTCCACAGGATAAAGTTTTCTTC. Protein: CASSLPQDKVFF. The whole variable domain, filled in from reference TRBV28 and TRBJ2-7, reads DVKVTQSSRYLVKRTGEKVFLECVQDMDHENMFWYRQDPGLGLRLIYFSYDVKMKEKGDIPEGYSVSREKKERFSLILESASTNQTSMYLCASSLPQDKVFFGPGTRLTVT.

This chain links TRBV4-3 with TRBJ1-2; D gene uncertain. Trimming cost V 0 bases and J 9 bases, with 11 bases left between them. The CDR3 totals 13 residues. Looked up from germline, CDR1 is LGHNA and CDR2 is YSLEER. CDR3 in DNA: TGCGCCAGCAGCCAAGATAGACAAAGGAGCTACACCTTC. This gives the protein CASSQDRQRSYTF.

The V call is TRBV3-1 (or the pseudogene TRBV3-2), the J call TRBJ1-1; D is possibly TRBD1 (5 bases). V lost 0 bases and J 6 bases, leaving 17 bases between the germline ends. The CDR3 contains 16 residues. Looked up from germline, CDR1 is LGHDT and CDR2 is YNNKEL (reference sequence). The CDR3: CASSQERGPGGAEAFF. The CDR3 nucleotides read TGTGCCAGCAGCCAAGAGAGGGGACCCGGGGGGGCTGAAGCTTTCTTT.

The CDR3 region is CASSLASTRGPGGTEAFF. CDR3 DNA: TGCGCCAGCAGCTTGGCGAGCACAAGAGGACCAGGGGGCACTGAAGCTTTCTTT. The chain combines TRBV5-1 with TRBJ1-1; 7 positions match TRBD1. The CDR3 length is 18 residues. V lost 0 bases to trimming and J lost 4 bases; unmatched junction nucleotides: 15. CDR1 is SGHRS, CDR2 YFSETQ, per germline.

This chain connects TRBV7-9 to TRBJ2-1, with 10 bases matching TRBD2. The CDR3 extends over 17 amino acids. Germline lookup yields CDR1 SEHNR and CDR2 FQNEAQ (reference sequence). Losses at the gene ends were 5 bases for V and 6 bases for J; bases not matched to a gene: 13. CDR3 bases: TGTGCCAGCAGCCCCGCTAGCGGGAGTTTAGGAGTCAATGAGCAGTTCTTC. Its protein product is CASSPASGSLGVNEQFF.

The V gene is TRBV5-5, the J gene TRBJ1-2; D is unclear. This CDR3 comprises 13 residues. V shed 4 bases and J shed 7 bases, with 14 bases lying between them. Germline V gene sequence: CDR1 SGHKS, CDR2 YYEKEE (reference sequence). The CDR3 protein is CASSDLFGGGYTF. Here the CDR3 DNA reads TGTGCCAGCAGCGACCTATTCGGAGGTGGCTACACCTTC. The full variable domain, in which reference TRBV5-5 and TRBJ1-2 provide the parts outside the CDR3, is DAGVTQSPTHLIKTRGQQVTLRCSPISGHKSVSWYQQVLGQGPQFIFQYYEKEERGRGNFPDRFSARQFPNYSSELNVNALLLGDSALYLCASSDLFGGGYTFGSGTRLTVV.

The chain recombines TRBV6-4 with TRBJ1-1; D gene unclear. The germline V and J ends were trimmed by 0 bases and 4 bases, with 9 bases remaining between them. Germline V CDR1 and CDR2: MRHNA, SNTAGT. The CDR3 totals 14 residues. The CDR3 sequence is CASSDSTTSTEAFF. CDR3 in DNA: TGTGCCAGCAGTGACTCGACAACAAGCACTGAAGCTTTCTTT.

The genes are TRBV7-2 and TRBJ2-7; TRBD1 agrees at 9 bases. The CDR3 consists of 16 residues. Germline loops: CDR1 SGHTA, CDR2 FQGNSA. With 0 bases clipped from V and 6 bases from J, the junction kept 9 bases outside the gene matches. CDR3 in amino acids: CASSLASGTGKTEQYF. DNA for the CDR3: TGTGCCAGCAGCTTAGCATCCGGGACAGGGAAAACCGAGCAGTACTTC.